The TCR beta chain described here comes from a study of neurological immune-mediated disorders. Broader study findings: None of the CDR3 amino acid sequences of expanded clones were shared across subjects, and this suggested private repertoires in all groups.

This clonotype showed up many times. Antigen: not known. CDR3 length equals 14 residues. The V end was cut by 3 bases, the J end by 3 bases, with 13 bases between. Per the germline V gene, CDR1 is SGHRS and CDR2 is YFSETQ. TCRdb redid the calling of the 5' RACE reads with MiXCR, one entry per CDR3 protein. The table has tens of thousands of distinct CDR3 sequences, 6.5% to 8.5% seen once. The receptor was isolated from a woman aged 40 to 50 in good health. The sequenced sample was PBMCs. This sequence joins TRBV5-1 and TRBJ2-7; possible D gene TRBD1, 5 bases. The CDR3 is CASSYTTGDYEQYF. CDR3 in DNA: TGCGCCAGCAGCTACACCACAGGAGACTACGAGCAGTACTTC. Supplemented by reference TRBV5-1 and TRBJ2-7, the full variable domain reads KAGVTQTPRYLIKTRGQQVTLSCSPISGHRSVSWYQQTPGQGLQFLFEYFSETQRNKGNFPGRFSGRQFSNSRSEMNVSTLELGDSALYLCASSYTTGDYEQYFGPGTRLTVT.